The 28 T cell receptor beta chains in this list originate from one sample, sequenced in a study of shared clonotypes between healthy human individuals. Libraries were prepared by immunoSEQ multiplex PCR; TCRdb keeps only in-frame clonotypes and omits some of them. This table holds approximately 1,000,000 clones, about 72% found once. Sequencing input: memory CD4+ T cells from PBMCs. The subset here: CD45RA-negative fraction. The receptors shown here come from a man between 18 and 35 years old in good health. Some clones in this sample may be carry-over from other donors' samples.

This clone was picked up one time. V is TRBV29-1 and J is TRBJ2-7, with 9 bases aligning to TRBD1. The CDR3 is made up of 11 amino acids. V gave up 6 bases and J gave up 6 bases; unmatched junction bases: 3. From germline, CDR1 is SQVTM and CDR2 ANQGSEA. The CDR3 DNA sequence: TGCAGCGTGACAGGGGGAGGCGAGCAGTACTTC. It codes for CSVTGGGEQYF.

The gene calls are TRBV2 and TRBJ1-4; TRBD1 is a possible D gene (5 bases). In germline, CDR1 is SNHLY, CDR2 FYNNEI. The ends were cut back, 2 bases at V and 15 bases at J, with 13 bases in the middle. This CDR3 has 12 amino acids. As DNA, the CDR3 is TGTGCCAGCAGTGAATCCCCGGGGGGAATGTTTTTT. This translates into CASSESPGGMFF.

The CDR3 spells CASSQDGQVPETQYF. In nucleotides, the CDR3 is TGCGCCAGCAGCCAAGACGGACAGGTCCCGGAGACCCAGTACTTC. The rearrangement joins TRBV4-1 to TRBJ2-5, with 7 bases identical to TRBD1. CDR1 and CDR2 from the germline V gene are MGHRA and YSYEKL. The junction had 6 bases not matched to a gene; V was cut back by 0 bases and J by 5 bases. This CDR3 spans 15 amino acids.

The V call is TRBV7-8, the J call TRBJ1-2; D not resolved. CDR1 SGHVS and CDR2 FQNEAQ come from the germline V gene. CDR3 length: 14 residues. Trimming took off 0 bases at V and 2 bases at J, with 7 bases between the two ends. DNA for the CDR3: TGTGCCAGCAGCTTAGCGCCGGGCAACTATGGCTACACCTTC. The encoded protein is CASSLAPGNYGYTF.

V is TRBV11-2 and J is TRBJ1-4; a weak D match, TRBD1 (6 bases). Between the trimmed V and J ends, which lost 5 bases and 8 bases, there was a span of 15 bases. CDR1 and CDR2 from the germline V gene are SGHAT and FQNNGV. The CDR3 consists of 14 residues. This chain's CDR3 is CASSPETGAEKLFF. In nucleotides, the CDR3 is TGTGCCAGCAGCCCCGAGACAGGAGCGGAAAAACTGTTTTTT.

This sequence joins TRBV2 and TRBJ1-5, with TRBD1 as a possible D gene (5 bases). V was cut by 8 bases and J by 0 bases, with 8 bases left in between. This CDR3 has 13 residues. CDR1 is SNHLY and CDR2 is FYNNEI in the germline V gene. The CDR3: CASEQDSNQPQHF. CDR3 in DNA: TGTGCCAGCGAACAGGATAGCAATCAGCCCCAGCATTTT. Using reference TRBV2 and TRBJ1-5 for the parts outside the CDR3, the full variable domain is EPEVTQTPSHQVTQMGQEVILRCVPISNHLYFYWYRQILGQKVEFLVSFYNNEISEKSEIFDDQFSVERPDGSNFTLKIRSTKLEDSAMYFCASEQDSNQPQHFGDGTRLSIL.

This clone was seen more than once but under ten times. CDR3: CASASDRANYGYTF. DNA for the CDR3: TGTGCCAGTGCCTCGGACAGGGCTAACTATGGCTACACCTTC. This chain joins TRBV19 and TRBJ1-2, with TRBD1 matching 8 bases. This CDR3 has 14 residues. CDR1 is LNHDA and CDR2 is SQIVND in the germline V gene (reference sequence). Unmatched junction bases numbered 5, after V lost 8 bases and J lost 0 bases.

This chain connects TRBV7-6 to TRBJ2-2; tentatively, D is TRBD1 or TRBD2 (6 bases each). The V gene's germline CDR1 is SGHVS and CDR2 FNYEAQ. The CDR3 extends over 15 amino acids. V was cut by 3 bases and J by 6 bases, with 14 bases left in between. In DNA, the CDR3 is TGTGCCAGCAGCTTTATCTCAGGGGAGGCCGGGGAGCTGTTTTTT. Translation gives CASSFISGEAGELFF.

This clone was detected a few times. The chain combines TRBV25-1 with TRBJ1-5, with D perhaps matching TRBD1 (6 bases). V was shortened by 8 bases and J by 4 bases, with 24 bases between the two germline ends. Germline assignment: CDR1 MGHDK and CDR2 SYGVNS. The CDR3 totals 17 residues. The CDR3 reads CASLWGGLQGDNQPQHF. The CDR3 DNA reads as TGTGCCAGCCTCTGGGGAGGGTTACAGGGCGATAATCAGCCCCAGCATTTT.

This chain joins TRBV5-1 and TRBJ1-1, with a tentative D call TRBD1 (5 bases). The germline V gene has CDR1 SGHRS and CDR2 YFSETQ. The length of the CDR3 is 16 residues. Trimming removed 4 bases at V and 0 bases at J, with 16 bases between. CDR3 DNA: TGCGCCAGCAGCACGGATCCACAGGCCATGAACACTGAAGCTTTCTTT. It translates to CASSTDPQAMNTEAFF.

This chain connects TRBV7-6 to TRBJ1-5; TRBD1 might be the D (5 bases). Trimming stripped 5 bases from V and 7 bases from J, with 18 bases between. The V gene's germline CDR1 is SGHVS and CDR2 FNYEAQ. The CDR3 totals 15 residues. CDR3 loop: CASSGGEGLGQPQHF. DNA for the CDR3: TGTGCCAGCAGCGGGGGTGAGGGGCTCGGGCAGCCCCAGCATTTT.

This clone has only one observation. The rearrangement links TRBV6-4 to TRBJ2-1; 7 positions match TRBD2. Germline CDR1 and CDR2: MRHNA and SNTAGT. Trimming removed 6 bases from V and 1 base from J; junction bases left unmatched: 6. This CDR3 region has 15 residues. Written as DNA, the CDR3 is TGTGCCAGCAGCTTCAGCGGGGAGTCCTACAATGAGCAGTTCTTC. Protein sequence: CASSFSGESYNEQFF.

In this sample, this clone turned up a few times. The chain carries TRBV7-2 and TRBJ1-3, with 10 bases identical to TRBD1. Trimming at V came to 6 bases and at J to 2 bases, leaving 4 bases not matched to a gene. CDR1 is SGHTA, CDR2 FQGNSA, per germline. This CDR3 is built from 15 residues. CDR3 loop: CASRVTGGPGNTIYF. CDR3 in DNA: TGTGCCAGCAGAGTGACAGGGGGCCCTGGAAACACCATATATTTT.

The DNA of the CDR3 is TGTGCCAGCAGCGATCGGTGGGAGCAGTACTTC. This sequence encodes CASSDRWEQYF. This chain joins TRBV28 and TRBJ2-7; D is unclear. This CDR3 is 11 amino acids long. Germline values: CDR1 MDHEN, CDR2 SYDVKM. The ends were cut back, 6 bases at V and 7 bases at J, with 10 bases in the middle.

This rearrangement joins TRBV5-5 to TRBJ2-1; weak D call: TRBD2 (5 bases). Germline CDR1 and CDR2: SGHKS and YYEKEE (reference sequence). CDR3 size: 12 residues. With 0 bases removed from V and 10 bases from J, the gap between germline ends came to 8 bases. The CDR3 region is CASSLGAGEQFF. As DNA, the CDR3 is TGTGCCAGCAGCTTGGGCGCGGGCGAGCAGTTCTTC.

The chain carries TRBV5-4 and TRBJ2-7, with D possibly matching TRBD2 (5 bases). Germline V gene lookup returns CDR1 SGHNT and CDR2 YYREEE (reference sequence). The CDR3 contains 13 residues. Trimming left V 0 bases short and J 6 bases short, with 10 bases between. CDR3 protein: CASSLAGRAEQYF. The CDR3 coding sequence is TGTGCCAGCAGCTTGGCCGGGCGGGCCGAGCAGTACTTC.

The V and J genes are TRBV18 and TRBJ2-5, with D perhaps given as TRBD1 or TRBD2 (5 bases each). The germline V and J ends were trimmed by 5 bases and 3 bases, with 16 bases remaining between them. From germline, CDR1 is KGHSH and CDR2 LQKENI. CDR3 length: 15 residues. CDR3: CASSNTGTTKETQYF. DNA for the CDR3: TGTGCCAGCTCAAACACCGGGACGACCAAAGAGACCCAGTACTTC. The complete variable domain, with remaining parts taken from reference TRBV18 and TRBJ2-5, reads NAGVMQNPRHLVRRRGQEARLRCSPMKGHSHVYWYRQLPEEGLKFMVYLQKENIIDESGMPKERFSAEFPKEGPSILRIQQVVRGDSAAYFCASSNTGTTKETQYFGPGTRLLVL.

The chain joins TRBV30 to TRBJ2-3, with D possibly being TRBD1 or TRBD2 (5 bases each). Germline V lookup: CDR1 GTSNPN, CDR2 SVGIG (reference sequence). V was trimmed by 1 base and J by 6 bases, leaving 11 bases between them. The CDR3 totals 13 residues. The CDR3 loop reads CAWSGGSADTQYF. The CDR3, as DNA: TGTGCCTGGAGTGGGGGGAGTGCTGATACGCAGTATTTT.

The chain has TRBV25-1 and TRBJ2-6; D not resolved. Germline V gene data show CDR1 as MGHDK and CDR2 as SYGVNS. Trimming cost V 2 bases and J 0 bases, with 8 bases left between them. The CDR3 loop spans 16 amino acids. CDR3 in amino acids: CASSEPSHSGANVLTF. CDR3 in DNA: TGTGCCAGCAGTGAACCAAGCCACTCTGGGGCCAACGTCCTGACTTTC.

This clone was picked up many times. The chain combines TRBV6-5 with TRBJ1-1, with D unclear. Germline V gene lookup returns CDR1 MNHEY and CDR2 SVGAGI. V was cut by 5 bases and J by 1 base, with 11 bases left in between. This CDR3 is 14 amino acids long. CDR3 sequence: CASSPPSRNTEAFF. DNA for the CDR3: TGTGCCAGCAGTCCCCCTTCACGGAACACTGAAGCTTTCTTT.

This sequence joins TRBV2 and TRBJ1-1, with no clear D. In germline, CDR1 is SNHLY, CDR2 FYNNEI. V dropped 11 bases and J dropped 2 bases, with 9 bases sitting between them. CDR3 size: 11 residues. The CDR3 loop is CARAGNTEAFF. The CDR3 DNA follows: TGTGCCCGGGCCGGTAACACTGAAGCTTTCTTT.

The genes are TRBV25-1 and TRBJ1-4, with D unclear. This CDR3 has 13 amino acids. Trimming stripped 9 bases from V and 0 bases from J, with 8 bases between. Per germline, CDR1 MGHDK and CDR2 SYGVNS. CDR3 bases: TGTGCCAGTCGGGTCCCAACTAATGAAAAACTGTTTTTT. Its protein is CASRVPTNEKLFF.

In this sample, this clone turned up a few times. This chain connects TRBV15 to TRBJ2-5; 7 positions agree with TRBD2. The J call may be incorrect, as the DNA end agrees better with TRBJ2-7. This CDR3 is 15 amino acids long. The germline gives CDR1 LNHNV, CDR2 YYDKDF (reference sequence). CDR3 bases: TGTGCCACCAGCAGAGATCGCGGGAGACCCGTCGAGCAGTACTTC. Amino acid sequence: CATSRDRGRPVEQYF.

The rearrangement links TRBV14 to TRBJ1-4; 7 bases agree with TRBD1. V dropped 4 bases and J dropped 3; count of bases not matched to a gene: 14. Germline CDR1 and CDR2: SGHDN and FVKESK. The CDR3 runs to 18 residues. Here the CDR3 reads CASSPGQQGRWANEKLFF. The CDR3 DNA reads as TGTGCCAGCAGCCCGGGACAGCAAGGGAGGTGGGCTAATGAAAAACTGTTTTTT.

This chain uses TRBV7-6 with TRBJ2-5; perhaps TRBD2 as D (5 bases). Deletions cut 1 base from V and 5 bases from J, with 17 bases between. Per germline, CDR1 SGHVS and CDR2 FNYEAQ. The length of the CDR3 is 16 residues. The CDR3 DNA follows: TGTGCCAGCAGCTTAGGTCTAGCATCTAGTGGGGAGACCCAGTACTTC. This gives the protein CASSLGLASSGETQYF.

The rearrangement links TRBV2 to TRBJ2-2; maybe TRBD2 (6 bases). The ends were cut back, 4 bases at V and 6 bases at J, with 12 bases in the middle. Germline V lookup: CDR1 SNHLY, CDR2 FYNNEI. This CDR3 comprises 14 residues. CDR3 nucleotide sequence: TGTGCCAGCAGTGGACTAGGGGTAGCCGGGGAGCTGTTTTTT. It translates to CASSGLGVAGELFF.

The V gene is TRBV4-1, the J gene TRBJ1-1; D not resolved. V was clipped by 0 bases and J by 10 bases, with 15 bases between them. Germline lookup yields CDR1 MGHRA and CDR2 YSYEKL. This CDR3 comprises 14 residues. In nucleotides, the CDR3 is TGCGCCAGCAGCCAAGATACATTTGGGGTTGGAGCTTTCTTT. It encodes CASSQDTFGVGAFF.

This chain's CDR3 is CASSLGQPIYEQYF. The DNA of the CDR3 is TGTGCCAGCAGTTTGGGGCAGCCGATTTACGAGCAGTACTTC. The V call is TRBV28, the J call TRBJ2-7; tentative D call: TRBD1 (5 bases). The V gene's germline CDR1 is MDHEN and CDR2 SYDVKM. This CDR3 is 14 amino acids long. Trimming shortened V by 3 bases and J by 4 bases, and 13 bases separated the two germline ends.